The 9 T cell receptor beta chains below come from one sample, sequenced in a study of cytomegalovirus exposure and HLA in healthy donors. Profiled with immunoSEQ multiplex PCR; TCRdb holds only in-frame clones, not every one. The sample has some 200,000 clones, about 89% seen once. Sequencing used PBMCs. The receptors originated from a man aged 30 to 45 in good health and CMV-seropositive.

The chain uses TRBV2 and TRBJ1-1; weak D call: TRBD1 (5 bases). V shed 4 bases and J shed 6 bases, with 18 bases lying between them. The CDR3 totals 15 residues. The germline V gene has CDR1 SNHLY and CDR2 FYNNEI. In nucleotides, the CDR3 is TGTGCCAGCAGTGCAGGGCCGGCAGTGGCTGCTGAAGCTTTCTTT. This gives the protein CASSAGPAVAAEAFF.

The chain joins TRBV5-4 to TRBJ2-3; 10 bases agree with TRBD2. The CDR3 has 17 amino acids. Trimming cost V 4 bases and J 3 bases; bases outside gene matches: 11. Germline V lookup: CDR1 SGHNT, CDR2 YYREEE (reference sequence). CDR3 residues: CASSLPLAGVRTDTQYF. The CDR3, as DNA: TGTGCCAGCAGCCTCCCCCTAGCGGGGGTTAGGACAGATACGCAGTATTTT.

In its sample, this clone was seen a few times. The genes are TRBV23-1 and TRBJ1-2; D uncertain. TRBV23-1 is filed as an ORF, its function uncertain. The CDR3 is 9 residues long. The germline V and J ends were trimmed by 6 bases and 8 bases, with 4 bases remaining between them. DNA of the CDR3: TGCGCCAGCAGGGGAGGCTACACCTTC. Protein product: CASRGGYTF.

V is TRBV7-3 and J is TRBJ2-1; TRBD2 agrees at 13 bases. This CDR3 has 17 amino acids. Per the germline V gene, CDR1 is SGHTA and CDR2 is FQGTGA. Unmatched junction bases numbered 10, after V lost 5 bases and J lost 6 bases. The CDR3 bases are TGTGCCAGCAGCAAGGGACTAGCGGGGCCTCCGGGCAATGAGCAGTTCTTC. Translation: CASSKGLAGPPGNEQFF. The full variable domain, with the rest looked up from reference TRBV7-3 and TRBJ2-1, is GAGVSQTPSNKVTEKGKYVELRCDPISGHTALYWYRQSLGQGPEFLIYFQGTGAADDSGLPNDRFFAVRPEGSVSTLKIQRTERGDSAVYLCASSKGLAGPPGNEQFFGPGTRLTVL.

On this clone itself: In the same sample, other DNA sequences code for this CDR3. The J gene is TRBJ1-1, the V gene TRBV18, with D possibly TRBD1 on 5 matching bases. The CDR3 is 13 amino acids. CDR1 KGHSH and CDR2 LQKENI come from the germline V gene. The V end lost 4 bases, the J end lost 2 bases, and 8 bases lay between the germline ends. The DNA for the CDR3 is TGTGCCAGCTCACTCGGACAAAACACTGAAGCTTTCTTT. It translates to CASSLGQNTEAFF.

V and J are TRBV5-1 and TRBJ2-5; 7 bases map to TRBD1. CDR1 SGHRS and CDR2 YFSETQ come from the germline V gene. The V and J ends lost 3 bases and 3 bases, in that order; junction bases with no gene match: 8. The CDR3 loop spans 15 amino acids. CDR3 residues: CASSSTGSRKETQYF. DNA of the CDR3: TGCGCCAGCAGCTCGACAGGGTCTCGAAAAGAGACCCAGTACTTC.

The chain is built from TRBV9 and TRBJ1-6; D may be TRBD1 (5 bases). The CDR3 contains 15 residues. Germline V gene sequence: CDR1 SGDLS, CDR2 YYNGEE. Deletions cut 3 bases from V and 7 bases from J, with 14 bases between. The CDR3 DNA follows: TGTGCCAGCAGCGCTCGACAGTATCCCAATTCACCCCTCCACTTT. Its translation is CASSARQYPNSPLHF.

The chain has TRBV7-2 and TRBJ2-2; possible D gene TRBD2, 6 bases. The CDR3 has 16 residues. Trimming left V 4 bases short and J 0 bases short, with 12 bases between. CDR1 and CDR2 (germline): SGHTA, FQGNSA. The CDR3 DNA reads TGTGCCAGCAGCTACCTCGGAGGGTCGAACACCGGGGAGCTGTTTTTT. Amino acid sequence: CASSYLGGSNTGELFF.

This chain joins TRBV5-5 and TRBJ1-3; 7 bases are shared with TRBD1. The V gene end was trimmed by 4 bases and the J gene end by 3 bases; junction bases not matched to a gene: 7. From germline, CDR1 is SGHKS and CDR2 YYEKEE (reference sequence). CDR3 length: 15 amino acids. CDR3 sequence (DNA): TGTGCCAGCAGCGGACAGGCGGCGAGTGGAAACACCATATATTTT. This translates into CASSGQAASGNTIYF.